A selection of T cell receptor beta chains follows, all from one sample in a study of CD8 T cells in Susac syndrome. A single record per CDR3 protein comes from TCRdb applying MiXCR to the immunoSEQ multiplex PCR reads. The table shows 200,000 to 250,000 distinct CDR3 sequences, with roughly 96% occurring only once. Sequencing input: CD4+ T cells from PBMCs. The receptors come from a human donor with multiple sclerosis. Each CDR3 is given with its conserved first and last residue. The D gene is left open where the match is weak. Some rows have no size entry. The others give once, few or many, or a class for an expanded clone.

D	size	V	J	DNA	CDR3
NA	NA	TRBV2	TRBJ1-3	TGTGCCAGCAGCCAAGAATGGGTCACTGGAAACACCATATATTTT	CASSQEWVTGNTIYF
NA	NA	TRBV6-5	TRBJ1-6	TGTGCCAGCAGTACAGGGTATCATTCACCCCTCCACTTT	CASSTGYHSPLHF
TRBD2	NA	TRBV29-1	TRBJ2-5	TGCAGCGTGGAAGGACTAGCGGGGGGCCCTCTCCAGGCGGACCAGTACTTC	CSVEGLAGGPLQADQYF
NA	NA	TRBV5-1	TRBJ2-7	TGCGCCAGCAGCTTGTTTCCCACAATCTACGAGCAGTACTTC	CASSLFPTIYEQYF
NA	NA	TRBV7-8	TRBJ1-5	TGTGCCAGCAGCTTATCAATATTTAGCAATCAGCCCCAGCATTTT	CASSLSIFSNQPQHF
NA	NA	TRBV7-3	TRBJ2-5	TGTGCCAGCAGCGTAGGTGGGAGTGAGACCCAGTACTTC	CASSVGGSETQYF
NA	NA	TRBV2	TRBJ1-5	TGTGCCAGCACCGAAAGCACAGCTAATCAGCCCCAGCATTTT	CASTESTANQPQHF
NA	NA	TRBV30	TRBJ1-5	TGTGCCTGGAGTGTATCGCATGATCAGCCCCAGCATTTT	CAWSVSHDQPQHF
NA	NA	TRBV6-5	TRBJ2-7	TGTGCCAGCAGAACGACAGGCACATCCTACGAGCAGTACTTC	CASRTTGTSYEQYF
NA	NA	TRBV18	TRBJ1-1	TGTGCCAGCTCACTCAACGGACAGTTGAACACTGAAGCTTTCTTT	CASSLNGQLNTEAFF
NA	NA	TRBV20-1	TRBJ1-1	TGCAGTGCTAGGGCGGGGAACACTGAAGCTTTCTTT	CSARAGNTEAFF
TRBD1	NA	TRBV30	TRBJ2-7	TGTGCCTCCGGGGACAGGGATTACGAGCAGTACTTC	CASGDRDYEQYF
TRBD1	NA	TRBV18	TRBJ1-2	TGTGCCAGCTCGCCGGGACAGGGGAATGGCTACACCTTC	CASSPGQGNGYTF
TRBD1	NA	TRBV7-2	TRBJ2-7	TGTGCCAGCAGCTTAGAGACAGGGGGGGACGAGCAGTACTTC	CASSLETGGDEQYF
NA	NA	TRBV7-3	TRBJ1-1	TGTGCCAGCAGCCTAACGGGGAGGGCTGAAGCTTTCTTT	CASSLTGRAEAFF
NA	NA	TRBV25-1	TRBJ1-1	TGTGCCAGCAGTGAATATCCCCAGGGGACTGAAGCTTTCTTT	CASSEYPQGTEAFF
NA	once	TRBV20-1	TRBJ1-4	TGCAGTGCTAGAGACGCAAAAGGGAGTGAAAAACTGTTTTTT	CSARDAKGSEKLFF
NA	NA	TRBV29-1	TRBJ2-3	TGCAGCGCCGCGTACACAGATACGCAGTATTTT	CSAAYTDTQYF
NA	once	TRBV21-1	TRBJ2-1	TGTGCCAGCAGCAAAGTAACAGGCTACAATGAGCAGTTCTTC	CASSKVTGYNEQFF
TRBD1	once	TRBV7-3	TRBJ2-3	TGTGCCAGCAGCGCAGGGGGAAGCGCAGATACGCAGTATTTT	CASSAGGSADTQYF
NA	NA	TRBV20-1	TRBJ1-1	TGCAGTGCTAGATCACCATCGGACAGCAACACTGAAGCTTTCTTT	CSARSPSDSNTEAFF
NA	few	TRBV12-3/TRBV12-4	TRBJ2-5	TGTGCCAGCAGCCAACACCAAGAGACCCAGTACTTC	CASSQHQETQYF
TRBD2	NA	TRBV6-6	TRBJ2-1	TGTGCCAGCAGGGGACTAGCGGGAGCGTACAATGAGCAGTTCTTC	CASRGLAGAYNEQFF
NA	NA	TRBV5-6	TRBJ1-5	TGTGCCAGCAGCTCCCAATTATACTTTGATCAGCCCCAGCATTTT	CASSSQLYFDQPQHF
NA	NA	TRBV4-1	TRBJ1-5	TGCGCCAGCAGCCATCCAATGAATACCGGAGGGTATCAGCCCCAGCATTTT	CASSHPMNTGGYQPQHF
TRBD2	NA	TRBV7-6	TRBJ2-7	TGTGCCAGCAGCTCCGGCGGGAGTGAGTACGAGCAGTACTTC	CASSSGGSEYEQYF
NA	once	TRBV20-1	TRBJ2-3	TGCAGTGCTAGAGATGGCCACCTTTTGGATACGCAGTATTTT	CSARDGHLLDTQYF
NA	NA	TRBV20-1	TRBJ1-1	TGCAGTGCTAGGAGGACTCTAGGTGAAGCTTTCTTT	CSARRTLGEAFF
TRBD1	NA	TRBV20-1	TRBJ1-2	TGCAGCGTTCACAGGGGAAATTATGGCTACACCTTC	CSVHRGNYGYTF
TRBD1	NA	TRBV3-1	TRBJ1-2	TGTGCCAGCAGCCGAGGGACAGGGAAGAACTATGGCTACACCTTC	CASSRGTGKNYGYTF
NA	NA	TRBV7-9	TRBJ1-6	TGTGCCAGCAGCCCCTCTCCGAATTCACCCCTCCACTTT	CASSPSPNSPLHF
NA	once	TRBV12-3/TRBV12-4	TRBJ1-5	TGTGCCAGCAGTTGGGGGGGACACTCCAATAGCAATCAGCCCCAGCATTTT	CASSWGGHSNSNQPQHF
NA	NA	TRBV5-4	TRBJ2-7	TGTGCCAGCAGCTCCGCCCCTATGATTACCTACGAGCAGTACTTC	CASSSAPMITYEQYF
NA	NA	TRBV18	TRBJ2-7	TGTGCCAGCTCACCCCGGCCAGGGGACTACGAGCAGTACTTC	CASSPRPGDYEQYF
NA	NA	TRBV11-2	TRBJ2-7	TGTGCCAGCAGCTTCTTTGGCAGGCCTGTAGGCTCCGACGAGCAGTACTTC	CASSFFGRPVGSDEQYF
NA	NA	TRBV24-1	TRBJ2-1	TGTGCCACCAGTGCTCAGGGGGGTGAGCAGTTCTTC	CATSAQGGEQFF
NA	NA	TRBV19	TRBJ1-5	TGTGCCAGTAGTATCAAGAATCAGCCCCAGCATTTT	CASSIKNQPQHF
TRBD1	NA	TRBV3-1	TRBJ2-5	TGTGCCAGCAGTCGACAGGGGATGGGAGAGACCCAGTACTTC	CASSRQGMGETQYF
TRBD1	few	TRBV27	TRBJ2-5	TGTGCCAGCAGTCCTAGGGGGCGCGGAGAGACCCAGTACTTC	CASSPRGRGETQYF
TRBD2	NA	TRBV19	TRBJ2-3	TGTGCCAGTAGTGAGACTAGCGGGAGCAAAAATACGCAGTATTTT	CASSETSGSKNTQYF
NA	NA	TRBV30	TRBJ1-2	TGTGCCTGGAGTGTACCTGTGGGGAGGAGTGGCTACACCTTC	CAWSVPVGRSGYTF
NA	once	TRBV30	TRBJ2-3	TGTGCCTGGAATGGGGTGGCTAGCACAGATACGCAGTATTTT	CAWNGVASTDTQYF
TRBD2	NA	TRBV12-3/TRBV12-4	TRBJ2-4	TGTGCCAGCAGGAGGACCGGGACTAGCCAAAACATTCAGTACTTC	CASRRTGTSQNIQYF
NA	NA	TRBV28	TRBJ1-1	TGTGCCAGCCGCGTCCGTGGGGTAGCTTTCTTT	CASRVRGVAFF
TRBD2	once	TRBV6-7	TRBJ2-7	TGTGCCAGCAGTTACTCGGCTAGCGGCCCCTACGAGCAGTACTTC	CASSYSASGPYEQYF
NA	NA	TRBV5-1	TRBJ2-2	TGCGCCAGCAGCTTCCAAACTAGTTACGCCGGGGAGCTGTTTTTT	CASSFQTSYAGELFF
NA	once	TRBV15	TRBJ1-5	TGTGCCACCAGCAGAGATCTAGGCGGAGGTTATCAGCCCCAGCATTTT	CATSRDLGGGYQPQHF
NA	once	TRBV18	TRBJ2-3	TGTGCCAGCTCACCATTAACAGCCACAGATACGCAGTATTTT	CASSPLTATDTQYF
NA	NA	TRBV7-2	TRBJ2-5	TGTGCCAGCAGCTTATGGGAACAGACCCAGTACTTC	CASSLWEQTQYF
NA	NA	TRBV18	TRBJ2-3	TGTGCCAGCTCTCGGGACTTCGCAGATACGCAGTATTTT	CASSRDFADTQYF
TRBD1	NA	TRBV20-1	TRBJ2-7	TGCAGTGCTCTAGGACAGGGGGCCTACGAGCAGTACTTC	CSALGQGAYEQYF
NA	NA	TRBV12-3/TRBV12-4	TRBJ2-7	TGTGCCAGCAGTTCGGGACTGACTTTCGACGAGCAGTACTTC	CASSSGLTFDEQYF
TRBD2	once	TRBV12-3/TRBV12-4	TRBJ2-7	TGTGCCAGCAGTTCGATAGCGGGGGCCCCCTACGAGCAGTACTTC	CASSSIAGAPYEQYF
NA	NA	TRBV4-1	TRBJ2-7	TGCGCCAGCAGCCAAGAGTCCGGGTCTGGCTACGAGCAGTACTTC	CASSQESGSGYEQYF
NA	NA	TRBV6-5	TRBJ2-7	TGTGCCAGCAGTCACCCAGGGACAGGGCGGCTAGCGGGAGTCGAGCAGTACTTC	CASSHPGTGRLAGVEQYF
NA	NA	TRBV2	TRBJ1-1	TGTGCCAGCAGTGAAGCAACTGAAGCTTTCTTT	CASSEATEAFF
NA	NA	TRBV25-1	TRBJ1-2	TGTGCCAGCAGTGAGATTGGGGTTGGGTATGGCTACACCTTC	CASSEIGVGYGYTF
TRBD2	NA	TRBV29-1	TRBJ2-3	TGCAGCGTTGAACCAAACTGGGCGGGAGTAACAGATACGCAGTATTTT	CSVEPNWAGVTDTQYF